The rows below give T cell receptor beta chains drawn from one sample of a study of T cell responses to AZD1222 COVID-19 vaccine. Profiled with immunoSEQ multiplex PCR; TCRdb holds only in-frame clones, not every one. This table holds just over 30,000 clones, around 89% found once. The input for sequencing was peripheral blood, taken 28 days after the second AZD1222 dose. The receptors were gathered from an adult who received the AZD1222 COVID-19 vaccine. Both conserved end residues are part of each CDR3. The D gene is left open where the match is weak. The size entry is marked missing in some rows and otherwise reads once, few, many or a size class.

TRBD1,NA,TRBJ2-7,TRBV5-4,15,CASSQPGQGSYEQYF,TGTGCCAGCAGTCAGCCGGGACAGGGCTCCTACGAGCAGTACTTC
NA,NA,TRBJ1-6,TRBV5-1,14,CASSLGASVSPLHF,TGCGCCAGCAGCTTAGGGGCGTCGGTTTCACCCCTCCACTTT
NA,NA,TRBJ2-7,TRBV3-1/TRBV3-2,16,CASSPTMTLHNYEQYF,TGTGCCAGCAGCCCCACCATGACCCTACATAACTACGAGCAGTACTTC
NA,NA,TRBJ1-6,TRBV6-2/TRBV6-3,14,CASRPGRERSPLHF,TGTGCCAGCAGACCTGGCAGGGAGAGGTCACCCCTCCACTTT
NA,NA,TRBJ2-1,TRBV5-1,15,CASSLVSGVGNEQFF,TGCGCCAGCAGCTTGGTGTCTGGGGTGGGGAATGAGCAGTTCTTC
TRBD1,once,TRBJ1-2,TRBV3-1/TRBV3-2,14,CASSQDRGLGGYTF,TGTGCCAGCAGCCAAGACAGGGGGCTAGGCGGCTACACCTTC
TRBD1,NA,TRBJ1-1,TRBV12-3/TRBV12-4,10,CASIRGEAFF,TGTGCCAGCATCAGGGGGGAAGCTTTCTTT
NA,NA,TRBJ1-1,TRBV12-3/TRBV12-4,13,CASTRTRASEAFF,TGTGCCAGCACCAGAACAAGGGCCTCTGAAGCTTTCTTT
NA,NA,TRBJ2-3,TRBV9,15,CASSVGARGTDTQYF,TGTGCCAGCAGCGTGGGGGCGCGAGGCACAGATACGCAGTATTTT
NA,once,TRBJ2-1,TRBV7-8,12,CASSPKYNEQFF,TGTGCCAGCAGCCCGAAATACAATGAGCAGTTCTTC
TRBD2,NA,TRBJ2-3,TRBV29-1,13,CSVEAYSGGPQYF,TGCAGCGTTGAAGCGTATTCGGGGGGGCCGCAGTATTTT
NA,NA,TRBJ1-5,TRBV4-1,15,CASRPREGSNQPQHF,TGCGCCAGCCGACCCCGGGAGGGTAGCAATCAGCCCCAGCATTTT
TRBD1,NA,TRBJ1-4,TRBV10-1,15,CASSPGGTTNEKLFF,TGCGCCAGCAGTCCAGGGGGGACCACTAATGAAAAACTGTTTTTT
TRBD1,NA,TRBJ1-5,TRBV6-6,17,CASSPEDRGYSNQPQHF,TGTGCCAGCAGTCCCGAGGACAGGGGGTATAGCAATCAGCCCCAGCATTTT
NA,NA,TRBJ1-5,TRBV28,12,CASSAPTGTQHF,TGTGCCAGCAGTGCCCCCACGGGGACCCAGCATTTT
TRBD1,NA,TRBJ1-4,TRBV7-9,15,CASSFLTGGDEKLFF,TGTGCCAGCAGCTTCTTGACAGGGGGGGATGAAAAACTGTTTTTT
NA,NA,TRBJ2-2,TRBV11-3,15,CASTPGQGGTGELFF,TGTGCCAGCACCCCCGGTCAGGGGGGGACCGGGGAGCTGTTTTTT
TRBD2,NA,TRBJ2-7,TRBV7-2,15,CASSPGLAGGYEQYF,TGTGCCAGCAGCCCAGGACTAGCGGGGGGGTACGAGCAGTACTTC
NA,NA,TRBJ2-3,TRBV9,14,CASSVELAIDTQYF,TGTGCCAGCAGCGTAGAGCTAGCGATAGATACGCAGTATTTT
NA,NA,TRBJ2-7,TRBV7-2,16,CASSSRELAFSYEQYF,TGTGCCAGCAGCTCCCGGGAGCTAGCTTTCTCCTACGAGCAGTACTTC
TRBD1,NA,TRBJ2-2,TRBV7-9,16,CASSSMDRANTGELFF,TGTGCCAGCAGCAGTATGGACAGGGCGAACACCGGGGAGCTGTTTTTT
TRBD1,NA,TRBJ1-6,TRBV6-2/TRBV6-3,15,CASSWLTGGFSPLHF,TGTGCCAGCAGTTGGTTGACAGGGGGCTTTTCACCCCTCCACTTT
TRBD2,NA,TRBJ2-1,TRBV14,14,CASSRQRGGYEQFF,TGTGCCAGCAGCCGGCAGCGGGGGGGCTATGAGCAGTTCTTC
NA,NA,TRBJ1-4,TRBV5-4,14,CASSTEQGSEKLFF,TGTGCCAGCAGCACCGAACAGGGAAGTGAAAAACTGTTTTTT
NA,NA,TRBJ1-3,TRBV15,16,CATSREMGLSGNTIYF,TGTGCCACCAGCAGAGAGATGGGGCTCTCTGGAAACACCATATATTTT
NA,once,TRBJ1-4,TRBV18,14,CASSHGNANEKLFF,TGTGCCAGCTCACATGGGAATGCTAATGAAAAACTGTTTTTT
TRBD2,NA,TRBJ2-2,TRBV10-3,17,CAISATSGGAGTGELFF,TGTGCCATCAGTGCAACTAGCGGGGGGGCCGGCACCGGGGAGCTGTTTTTT
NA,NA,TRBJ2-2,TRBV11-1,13,CASSLALQGELFF,TGTGCCAGCAGCTTAGCGTTACAGGGCGAGCTGTTTTTT
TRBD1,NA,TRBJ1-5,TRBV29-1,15,CSVGTGGNSNQPQHF,TGCAGCGTCGGGACAGGGGGCAATAGCAATCAGCCCCAGCATTTT
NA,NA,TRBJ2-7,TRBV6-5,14,CASSSPAYSGEQYF,TGTGCCAGCAGTTCCCCGGCCTATTCGGGGGAGCAGTACTTC
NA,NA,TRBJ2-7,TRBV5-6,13,CASSLAGVYEQYF,TGTGCCAGCAGCTTGGCAGGGGTCTACGAGCAGTACTTC
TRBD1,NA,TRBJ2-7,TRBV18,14,CASSKGQGADEQYF,TGTGCCAGCAGCAAGGGACAGGGGGCAGACGAGCAGTACTTC
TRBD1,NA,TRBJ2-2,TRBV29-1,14,CSGGDRANTGELFF,TGCAGCGGTGGGGACAGGGCGAACACCGGGGAGCTGTTTTTT
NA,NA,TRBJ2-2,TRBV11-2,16,CASSSYSVGSDGELFF,TGTGCCAGCAGCTCGTATAGCGTGGGGTCGGACGGGGAGCTGTTTTTT
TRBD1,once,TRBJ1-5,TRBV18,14,CASSPDRVSQPQHF,TGTGCCAGCTCACCAGACAGGGTTAGTCAGCCCCAGCATTTT
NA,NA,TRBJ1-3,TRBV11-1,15,CASSFSVGAENTIYF,TGTGCCAGCAGCTTTTCCGTGGGGGCTGAAAACACCATATATTTT
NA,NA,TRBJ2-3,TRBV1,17,CTSSHRLIEHSTDTQYF,TGCACCAGCAGCCACCGATTAATCGAACATAGCACAGATACGCAGTATTTT
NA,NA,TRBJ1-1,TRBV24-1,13,CATSDLDYAEAFF,TGTGCCACCAGTGACCTCGATTACGCTGAAGCTTTCTTT
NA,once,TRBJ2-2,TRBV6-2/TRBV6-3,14,CASSSSSSTGELFF,TGTGCCAGCAGTTCGTCGAGTTCCACCGGGGAGCTGTTTTTT
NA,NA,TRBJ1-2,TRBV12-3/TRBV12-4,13,CASSRPSNYGYTF,TGTGCCAGCAGCCGACCTTCTAACTATGGCTACACCTTC
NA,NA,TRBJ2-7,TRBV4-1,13,CASSQQGTYEQYF,TGCGCCAGCAGCCAACAGGGCACCTACGAGCAGTACTTC
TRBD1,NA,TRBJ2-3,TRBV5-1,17,CASSRASGTGSSDTQYF,TGCGCCAGCAGCCGAGCGTCCGGGACAGGGAGCTCAGATACGCAGTATTTT
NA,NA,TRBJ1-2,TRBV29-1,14,CSVHSFGQNYGYTF,TGCAGCGTGCACAGCTTCGGGCAGAACTATGGCTACACCTTC
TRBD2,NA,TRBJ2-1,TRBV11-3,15,CASSFTSGDQNEQFF,TGTGCCAGCAGCTTCACTAGCGGGGACCAAAATGAGCAGTTCTTC
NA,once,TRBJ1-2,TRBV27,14,CASAGSITNYGYTF,TGTGCCAGCGCCGGGAGCATAACTAACTATGGCTACACCTTC
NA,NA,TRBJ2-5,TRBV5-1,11,CASSNQETQYF,TGCGCCAGCAGCAACCAAGAGACCCAGTACTTC
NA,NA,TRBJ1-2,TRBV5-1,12,CASSRDPGSYTF,TGCGCCAGCAGCCGGGACCCTGGGAGCTACACCTTC
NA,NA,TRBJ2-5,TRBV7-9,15,CASSRPASDQETQYF,TGTGCCAGCAGCCGCCCGGCGAGCGACCAAGAGACCCAGTACTTC
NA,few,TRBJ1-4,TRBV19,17,CASSTISTGHPNEKLFF,TGTGCCAGTAGTACCATCTCCACAGGGCATCCTAATGAAAAACTGTTTTTT
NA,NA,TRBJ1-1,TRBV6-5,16,CASSYSPHDRNTEAFF,TGTGCCAGCAGTTACTCCCCTCATGACAGGAACACTGAAGCTTTCTTT
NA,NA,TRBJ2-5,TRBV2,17,CASFAGSLREYQGTQYF,TGTGCCAGCTTCGCGGGGTCATTGAGGGAATATCAGGGGACCCAGTACTTC
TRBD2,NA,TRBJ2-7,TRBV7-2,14,CASSPSGGPYEQYF,TGTGCCAGCAGCCCAAGCGGGGGTCCCTACGAGCAGTACTTC
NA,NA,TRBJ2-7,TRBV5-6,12,CASSSSSYEQYF,TGTGCCAGCAGCTCGAGCTCCTACGAGCAGTACTTC
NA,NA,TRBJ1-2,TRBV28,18,CASSLLAPLRTKNYGYTF,TGTGCCAGCAGTTTATTAGCTCCTCTCAGGACGAAGAACTATGGCTACACCTTC
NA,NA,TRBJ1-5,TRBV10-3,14,CAIRPGGAYQPQHF,TGTGCCATCAGACCCGGGGGGGCCTATCAGCCCCAGCATTTT